This is a list of T cell receptor beta chains from one sample in a study of shared clonotypes between healthy human individuals. Produced via immunoSEQ multiplex PCR; TCRdb's table is partial and in-frame only. The profile shows some 2.3 million clones, approximately 93% of them singletons. The sequenced material came from naive CD4+ T cells from PBMCs. The source of these receptors is a man younger than 35 in good health. Some clones in this sample may be carry-over from other donors' samples. CDR3s include the opening cysteine and the closing phenylalanine or tryptophan. A D gene is named only where the DNA matches it firmly. Size is omitted from some rows. Given values are once, few, many or a class for expanded clones.

size	V	J	D	CDR3	DNA
NA	TRBV5-5	TRBJ2-5	NA	CASSFREAVETQYF	TGTGCCAGCAGCTTCCGCGAGGCGGTGGAGACCCAGTACTTC
NA	TRBV9	TRBJ2-5	NA	CASSVYPGGAETQYF	TGTGCCAGCAGCGTATACCCCGGGGGCGCAGAGACCCAGTACTTC
few	TRBV28	TRBJ1-5	NA	CASSLGGQPQHF	TGTGCCAGCAGTTTAGGCGGTCAGCCCCAGCATTTT
NA	TRBV5-1	TRBJ2-7	TRBD2	CASRSGTSGSYEQYF	TGCGCCAGCAGGTCCGGGACTAGCGGCTCCTACGAGCAGTACTTC
NA	TRBV4-2	TRBJ2-7	TRBD2	CASSQDGAGGPLEQYF	TGTGCCAGCAGCCAAGATGGGGCGGGAGGGCCTCTCGAGCAGTACTTC
NA	TRBV5-1	TRBJ1-1	TRBD1	CASSKNPGTGEGTEAFF	TGCGCCAGCAGCAAGAACCCCGGGACAGGGGAGGGTACTGAAGCTTTCTTT
NA	TRBV28	TRBJ1-2	NA	CALTPRDQSGGYTF	TGTGCCCTTACCCCCAGGGACCAGTCAGGAGGCTACACCTTC
NA	TRBV5-1	TRBJ2-5	NA	CASSLGGGGRETQYF	TGCGCCAGCAGCTTGGGGGGAGGTGGTAGAGAGACCCAGTACTTC
NA	TRBV4-2	TRBJ1-2	NA	CASSQSGTPSYGYTF	TGTGCCAGCAGCCAGTCTGGGACACCCTCCTATGGCTACACCTTC
NA	TRBV7-2	TRBJ1-6	TRBD1	CASSPGGLSPLHF	TGTGCCAGCAGCCCAGGGGGCCTTTCACCCCTCCACTTT
few	TRBV28	TRBJ1-5	NA	CASGLDQPQHF	TGTGCCAGCGGACTAGATCAGCCCCAGCATTTT
NA	TRBV7-8	TRBJ1-1	NA	CASSWGAVLNTEAFF	TGTGCCAGCAGCTGGGGGGCGGTGTTAAACACTGAAGCTTTCTTT
NA	TRBV9	TRBJ2-1	TRBD1	CASSVKQGNEQFF	TGTGCCAGCAGCGTAAAACAGGGGAATGAGCAGTTCTTC
once	TRBV25-1	TRBJ2-5	NA	CASSEFGPQYF	TGTGCCAGCAGTGAATTTGGACCCCAGTACTTC
NA	TRBV5-4	TRBJ2-1	NA	CASSLRTRLFSYNEQFF	TGTGCCAGCAGCCTTAGGACCCGGCTTTTCTCCTACAATGAGCAGTTCTTC
NA	TRBV5-1	TRBJ2-6	TRBD2	CASSSGGTWISGANVLTF	TGCGCCAGCAGCTCGGGGGGGACGTGGATCTCTGGGGCCAACGTCCTGACTTTC
NA	TRBV2	TRBJ2-4	TRBD1	CATRQGFVKNIQYF	TGTGCCACAAGACAGGGGTTTGTCAAAAACATTCAGTACTTC
NA	TRBV28	TRBJ2-2	NA	CASSSGTLPGELFF	TGTGCCAGCAGTTCCGGGACGCTGCCCGGGGAGCTGTTTTTT
NA	TRBV7-2	TRBJ2-1	TRBD2	CASSLVGGRDNEQFF	TGTGCCAGCAGCTTAGTCGGCGGGAGGGACAATGAGCAGTTCTTC
NA	TRBV15	TRBJ2-3	TRBD2	CATSSSTSGRYF	TGTGCCACCAGCAGCTCGACTAGCGGGCGGTATTTT
once	TRBV6-5	TRBJ2-7	NA	CASKTPGSYEQYF	TGTGCCAGCAAAACTCCCGGGAGCTACGAGCAGTACTTC
NA	TRBV29-1	TRBJ2-7	TRBD1	CSVTTGTGIYEQYF	TGCAGCGTGACGACCGGGACAGGAATATACGAGCAGTACTTC
NA	TRBV27	TRBJ2-7	TRBD2	CASIPAGGTYEQYF	TGTGCCAGCATCCCGGCGGGAGGGACCTACGAGCAGTACTTC
NA	TRBV28	TRBJ2-7	NA	CASTGRGPGPNYYEQYF	TGTGCCAGCACCGGACGAGGTCCGGGACCAAATTACTACGAGCAGTACTTC
NA	TRBV20-1	TRBJ1-1	NA	CSASYGAEAFF	TGCAGTGCTAGCTACGGTGCTGAAGCTTTCTTT
NA	TRBV11-3	TRBJ1-1	NA	CASSQAGRREAFF	TGTGCCAGCAGCCAAGCGGGGCGCAGAGAAGCTTTCTTT
NA	TRBV29-1	TRBJ1-5	NA	CSAGAYNQPQHF	TGCAGCGCAGGGGCGTACAATCAGCCCCAGCATTTT
NA	TRBV19	TRBJ2-7	NA	CASSIGRSDLTPEQYF	TGTGCCAGTAGTATTGGGCGCTCGGACCTGACACCCGAGCAGTACTTC
once	TRBV5-4	TRBJ2-7	NA	CASRRRGGSPYEQYF	TGTGCCAGCAGAAGGAGAGGTGGCAGCCCCTACGAGCAGTACTTC